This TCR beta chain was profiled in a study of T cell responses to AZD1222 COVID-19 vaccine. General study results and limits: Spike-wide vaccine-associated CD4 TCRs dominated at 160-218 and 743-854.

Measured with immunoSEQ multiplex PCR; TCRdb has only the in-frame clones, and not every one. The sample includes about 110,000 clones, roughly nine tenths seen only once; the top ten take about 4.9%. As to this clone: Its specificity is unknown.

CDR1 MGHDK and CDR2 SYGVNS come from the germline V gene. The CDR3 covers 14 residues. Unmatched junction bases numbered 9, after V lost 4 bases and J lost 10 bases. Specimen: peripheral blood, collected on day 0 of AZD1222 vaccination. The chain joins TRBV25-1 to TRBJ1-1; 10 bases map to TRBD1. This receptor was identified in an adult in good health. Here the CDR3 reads CASSASGTGVRAFF. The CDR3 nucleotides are TGTGCCAGCAGTGCCTCCGGGACAGGGGTGAGAGCTTTCTTT.